This TCR beta chain appears in the sequencing data of a study of T cells in Graves' hyperthyroidism and ophthalmopathy. The germline V gene has CDR1 DFQATT and CDR2 SNEGSKA (reference sequence). The CDR3 contains 17 residues. V gave up 3 bases and J gave up 2 bases, with 20 bases separating them. RNA transcripts provided the source from which TCR beta CDR3 regions were amplified. The TCR CDR3 was amplified in a first-round RT-PCR using the HTBI primer set. Via MiXCR, TCRdb re-called the multiplex PCR reads, giving one row per CDR3 protein. The sample records 200,000 to 250,000 distinct CDR3 sequences, 16% being singletons.

The sequence was obtained from a woman aged 18-29 years with Graves' ophthalmopathy. Sequencing input: blood. The chain has TRBV20-1 and TRBJ1-5; TRBD1 is a possible D gene (6 bases). Written as DNA, the CDR3 is TGCAGTGCTAGGAGTTGGGACACAAATGCGCGCAATCAGCCCCAGCATTTT. It codes for CSARSWDTNARNQPQHF.